This T cell receptor beta chain was identified during a study of neurological immune-mediated disorders. This clonotype appeared many times. Its target is unknown. With 10-nucleotide random UMIs included, cDNA was synthesized by 5'RACE. The output of every sequencing run exceeded 170 million TCR-beta sequences, derived from 15-18 subjects. From the 5' RACE reads, TCRdb called clonotypes with MiXCR, one entry per CDR3 protein. The sample yields 25,000 to 35,000 distinct CDR3 sequences, about 17% seen once. Overall study findings and caveats: While HTLV-1-associated myelopathy showed the greatest TCR clonal expansion, multiple sclerosis showed the least, falling below healthy controls.

J gave up 7 bases and V 5 bases, and 6 bases lay outside the gene matches. CDR1 and CDR2 (germline): SGHRS, YFSETQ. This CDR3 spans 12 amino acids. Indicated time point: technical triplicate 3. Sorted libraries were made with about a million CD4+ or CD8+ T cells. The V gene is TRBV5-1, the J gene TRBJ2-7, with 7 bases that match TRBD2. Sequences were obtained from CD4+ T cells from blood. This clonotype originated in a female donor with HTLV-1-associated myelopathy (HAM/TSP). CDR3 protein: CASRQAGQEQYF. In nucleotides, the CDR3 is TGCGCCAGCAGACAAGCGGGGCAGGAGCAGTACTTC.